The 30 T cell receptor beta chains given below trace back to one sample, sequenced in a study of T cells after somatic rescue of genetic block. Data came from immunoSEQ multiplex PCR; TCRdb stores just in-frame clones and leaves some out. The table records 67,000 or so clones, roughly 93% of them present only once. Sequenced: peripheral blood mononuclear cells (PBMCs). The receptors were sampled from a man under 40.

This chain links TRBV6-1 with TRBJ2-7; either TRBD1 or TRBD2 may fit D (5 bases each). Deletions cut 0 bases from V and 0 bases from J, with 9 bases between. The CDR3 runs to 15 residues. Germline V gene sequence: CDR1 MNHNS, CDR2 SASEGT. The CDR3 region is CASSEAEGRSYEQYF. DNA for the CDR3: TGTGCCAGCAGTGAAGCCGAGGGGCGCTCCTACGAGCAGTACTTC.

In DNA form, the CDR3 reads TGTGCCAGCAGTAGAGAGACAGGCGACAACGAGCAGTACTTC. Translating gives CASSRETGDNEQYF. The chain uses TRBV6-5 and TRBJ2-7; D may be TRBD1 (6 bases). Per germline, CDR1 MNHEY and CDR2 SVGAGI. The V end lost 5 bases, the J end lost 5 bases, and 16 bases lay between the germline ends. This CDR3 contains 14 residues.

The chain is built from TRBV5-1 and TRBJ1-1; D might be TRBD1 (6 bases). Germline CDR1 reads SGHRS; CDR2 reads YFSETQ. V was pared by 4 bases and J by 2 bases, with 15 bases between. The CDR3 runs to 15 residues. The CDR3 DNA is TGCGCCAGCAGCCCAATCGCGGGGGCAAACACTGAAGCTTTCTTT. Translating it yields CASSPIAGANTEAFF.

The CDR3 spells CASSFGLNQPQHF. CDR3 coding DNA: TGTGCCAGCAGTTTTGGGCTGAATCAGCCCCAGCATTTT. The rearrangement joins TRBV28 to TRBJ1-5, with D unclear. The CDR3 contains 13 residues. Deletions cut 3 bases from V and 4 bases from J, with 7 bases between. The germline V gene has CDR1 MDHEN and CDR2 SYDVKM.

The rearrangement links TRBV10-3 to TRBJ1-1; D unresolved. Germline lookup yields CDR1 ENHRY and CDR2 SYGVKD. The CDR3 totals 15 residues. Trimming pared 3 bases from V and 5 bases from J, leaving 16 bases between. The CDR3 sequence: CAISDFGPRLTEAFF. In DNA, the CDR3 is TGTGCCATCAGTGATTTCGGACCGCGGCTTACTGAAGCTTTCTTT.

V and J are TRBV10-3 and TRBJ2-7, with D possibly called TRBD1 or TRBD2 (5 bases each). V was cut by 6 bases and J by 2 bases, with 11 bases left in between. The CDR3 covers 13 residues. Germline lookup yields CDR1 ENHRY and CDR2 SYGVKD. The DNA of the CDR3 is TGTGCCATCAGCCAGGGAGAAACCTACGAGCAGTACTTC. Its translation: CAISQGETYEQYF.

The J gene is TRBJ2-7, the V gene TRBV10-2; 11 nucleotides match TRBD2. Germline lookup yields CDR1 WSHSY and CDR2 SAAADI. After removal of 6 bases from V and 0 bases from J, the junction contained 1 base not matched to a gene. The CDR3 is made up of 14 amino acids. CDR3 loop: CASRLAGVSYEQYF. Here the CDR3 DNA reads TGCGCCAGCAGACTAGCGGGGGTCTCCTACGAGCAGTACTTC.

This sequence joins TRBV4-1 and TRBJ2-1; perhaps TRBD1 as D (7 bases). Per germline, CDR1 MGHRA and CDR2 YSYEKL. There are 18 residues in the CDR3. V lost 3 bases and J 9 bases, leaving 27 bases between the germline ends. The CDR3 nucleotides are TGCGCCAGCAGCCATCCACCGGGACAGCCGGCCGGGAGTGGTGAGCAGTTCTTC. It yields the protein CASSHPPGQPAGSGEQFF.

V is TRBV19 and J is TRBJ2-2; D remains ambiguous. The germline CDR1 and CDR2 sequences are LNHDA and SQIVND (reference sequence). V was trimmed by 10 bases and J by 2 bases, leaving 5 bases between them. This CDR3 contains 11 residues. CDR3 DNA: TGTGCCACTGATAACACCGGGGAGCTGTTTTTT. Protein: CATDNTGELFF.

The chain couples TRBV6-1 to TRBJ2-5; a possible D gene is TRBD1 (5 bases). Per germline, CDR1 MNHNS and CDR2 SASEGT. The CDR3 has 12 amino acids. V gave up 5 bases and J gave up 4 bases, with 8 bases separating them. CDR3 in DNA: TGTGCCAGCAGTTGGGGCGGAGAGACCCAGTACTTC. Its protein product is CASSWGGETQYF.

This chain connects TRBV12-5 to TRBJ2-2; TRBD2 aligns across 8 bases. The V gene's germline CDR1 is LGHNT and CDR2 FRNRAP. V trimming: 7 bases; J trimming: 7 bases; junction bases outside the gene matches: 14. There are 16 residues in the CDR3. DNA of the CDR3: TGTGCTAGTGAGGCCCTCGGGAGGGCCCTCGGCGGGGAGCTGTTTTTT. It codes for CASEALGRALGGELFF.

The rearrangement uses TRBV15 and TRBJ2-7; 8 nucleotides line up with TRBD1. The V gene's germline CDR1 is LNHNV and CDR2 YYDKDF (reference sequence). This CDR3 is built from 13 residues. The J segment lost 9 bases and the V segment lost 3 bases, leaving 7 bases of the junction unmatched. The CDR3 nucleotides read TGTGCCACCAGCAGCCGGACAGGGCAGGGGCAGTACTTC. Amino acid sequence: CATSSRTGQGQYF.

The chain joins TRBV9 to TRBJ2-2; D call uncertain. Looked up from germline, CDR1 is SGDLS and CDR2 is YYNGEE. This CDR3 is 14 amino acids long. Trimming pared 0 bases from V and 8 bases from J, leaving 11 bases between. CDR3 residues: CASSVAPGQGELFF. CDR3 coding DNA: TGTGCCAGCAGCGTAGCCCCTGGGCAAGGGGAGCTGTTTTTT.

This clone was counted many times. The chain links TRBV27 to TRBJ2-5, with TRBD2 as a possible D gene (6 bases). Trimming took 4 bases from V and 2 from J, leaving 11 bases between them. Germline V lookup: CDR1 MNHEY, CDR2 SMNVEV (reference sequence). The CDR3 covers 14 residues. CDR3 sequence: CASSSRGRQETQYF. The CDR3 DNA reads TGTGCCAGCAGTTCCCGGGGGAGACAAGAGACCCAGTACTTC.

The chain couples TRBV30 to TRBJ2-5; the D gene is possibly TRBD1 (5 bases). CDR1 is GTSNPN, CDR2 SVGIG, per germline (reference sequence). V lost 0 bases, J lost 1 base, and 9 bases lay in between. The CDR3 consists of 14 residues. This chain's CDR3 is CAWSVTTVQETQYF. The CDR3 bases are TGTGCCTGGAGTGTGACGACAGTCCAAGAGACCCAGTACTTC.

The gene calls are TRBV6-1 and TRBJ1-2; D might be TRBD1 (6 bases). Trimming left V 5 bases short and J 2 bases short, with 9 bases between. Germline V CDR1 and CDR2: MNHNS, SASEGT. The CDR3 consists of 13 residues. The CDR3 here is CASSMTGNYGYTF. DNA for the CDR3: TGTGCCAGCAGTATGACAGGAAACTATGGCTACACCTTC.

The chain uses TRBV7-7 and TRBJ2-2; 8 bases agree with TRBD2. Germline V gene lookup returns CDR1 SSHAT and CDR2 FNYEAQ (reference sequence). The V gene end was trimmed by 4 bases and the J gene end by 6 bases; junction bases not matched to a gene: 7. This CDR3 spans 15 amino acids. In DNA, the CDR3 is TGTGCCAGCAGCTACCTTAGCGGGGATGCCGGGGAGCTGTTTTTT. It translates to CASSYLSGDAGELFF.

The chain uses TRBV27 and TRBJ1-1; 9 bases map to TRBD1. Unmatched junction bases numbered 13, after V lost 6 bases and J lost 5 bases. Germline CDR1 MNHEY, CDR2 SMNVEV (reference sequence). The CDR3 runs 16 residues. This CDR3 is CASRRIGTGIRTEAFF. CDR3 DNA: TGTGCCAGCAGGAGGATCGGGACAGGGATCAGGACTGAAGCTTTCTTT.

The chain joins TRBV5-1 to TRBJ2-7; D unresolved. V was cut by 4 bases and J by 3 bases, with 17 bases left in between. Germline CDR1 and CDR2: SGHRS and YFSETQ. The CDR3 sequence is 15 residues long. DNA for the CDR3: TGCGCCAGCAGCCCCGGGCTCGGAGCCATCTACGAGCAGTACTTC. This sequence encodes CASSPGLGAIYEQYF.

The chain's CDR3 is CASRSSGQGFTGELFF. The CDR3, as DNA: TGCGCCAGCCGAAGTTCGGGACAGGGTTTCACCGGGGAGCTGTTTTTT. The chain joins TRBV10-2 to TRBJ2-2, with 9 bases fitting TRBD1. J gave up 4 bases and V 8 bases, and 11 bases lay outside the gene matches. This CDR3 region has 16 residues. Looked up from germline, CDR1 is WSHSY and CDR2 is SAAADI.

The chain uses TRBV4-3 and TRBJ1-4; D call uncertain. CDR1 and CDR2 from the germline V gene are LGHNA and YSLEER. Trimming pared 4 bases from V and 3 bases from J, leaving 15 bases between. The CDR3 has 16 amino acids. The CDR3 bases are TGCGCCAGCAGCCCGTGGACCTCCGGGGCTAATGAAAAACTGTTTTTT. As protein: CASSPWTSGANEKLFF.

This chain uses TRBV11-3 with TRBJ2-6, with 7 bases aligning to TRBD2. V lost 2 bases to trimming and J lost 2 bases; unmatched junction nucleotides: 0. The CDR3 runs to 15 residues. CDR1 is SGHNT and CDR2 is YENEEA in the germline V gene. The CDR3 coding sequence is TGTGCCAGCAGCTTACGGGGGGCTGGGGCCAACGTCCTGACTTTC. Protein: CASSLRGAGANVLTF.

The chain has TRBV19 and TRBJ1-6, with D unclear. Per germline, CDR1 LNHDA and CDR2 SQIVND (reference sequence). This CDR3 has 13 residues. Trimming took off 3 bases at V and 10 bases at J, with 10 bases between the two ends. The chain's CDR3 is CASSIGWASPLHF. CDR3 DNA sequence: TGTGCCAGTAGTATCGGATGGGCGTCACCCCTCCACTTT.

The J gene is TRBJ1-5, the V gene TRBV5-5, with D perhaps TRBD1 (5 bases). Trimming took off 0 bases at V and 9 bases at J, with 16 bases between the two ends. CDR1 and CDR2 (germline): SGHKS, YYEKEE (reference sequence). This CDR3 is 15 amino acids long. The CDR3 spells CASSLVGGEIMPQHF. Here the CDR3 DNA reads TGTGCCAGCAGCTTGGTTGGGGGAGAAATCATGCCCCAGCATTTT.

The J gene is TRBJ1-1, the V gene TRBV27; D is uncertain. V was pared by 6 bases and J by 2 bases, with 7 bases between. CDR3 size: 12 residues. Germline V CDR1 and CDR2: MNHEY, SMNVEV (reference sequence). DNA for the CDR3: TGTGCCAGCAGGAGTGGCAACACTGAAGCTTTCTTT. It encodes CASRSGNTEAFF.

This clone has only a few counts. The rearrangement joins TRBV2 to TRBJ1-5; D gene ambiguous. The CDR3 contains 12 residues. Trimming removed 6 bases from V and 4 bases from J, with 7 bases in between. Germline V CDR1 and CDR2: SNHLY, FYNNEI. This chain's CDR3 is CASSSENQPQHF. In DNA, the CDR3 is TGTGCCAGCAGCTCGGAGAATCAGCCCCAGCATTTT.

The chain uses TRBV7-9 and TRBJ2-3; TRBD2 is a possible D gene (5 bases). CDR1 is SEHNR, CDR2 FQNEAQ, per germline (reference sequence). V lost 10 bases and J lost 3, with 11 bases in between. This CDR3 region has 12 residues. The CDR3 sequence is CATSDSTDTQYF. The CDR3 DNA follows: TGTGCCACTTCGGACTCGACAGATACGCAGTATTTT.

The chain couples TRBV9 to TRBJ2-5; 9 bases are a match to TRBD1. V shed 4 bases and J 5 bases; nucleotides not matched to a gene: 9. The length of the CDR3 is 15 residues. Germline assignment: CDR1 SGDLS and CDR2 YYNGEE. The CDR3 sequence is CASSPSGQGFETQYF. CDR3 bases: TGTGCCAGCAGCCCCTCAGGACAGGGGTTTGAGACCCAGTACTTC.

The J gene is TRBJ1-1, the V gene TRBV6-1; no reliable D call. The CDR3 totals 13 residues. Trimming pared 5 bases from V and 5 bases from J, leaving 12 bases between. CDR1 is MNHNS and CDR2 is SASEGT in the germline V gene. The CDR3 DNA reads TGTGCCAGCAGTTATCAGGTCGGGACTGAAGCTTTCTTT. Translating gives CASSYQVGTEAFF.

The rearrangement links TRBV19 to TRBJ1-5; unclear D gene. CDR3 size: 13 residues. Germline assignment: CDR1 LNHDA and CDR2 SQIVND (reference sequence). Trimming left V 3 bases short and J 5 bases short, with 8 bases between. The CDR3 is CASSITPHQPQHF. CDR3 DNA: TGTGCCAGTAGTATTACTCCTCATCAGCCCCAGCATTTT.